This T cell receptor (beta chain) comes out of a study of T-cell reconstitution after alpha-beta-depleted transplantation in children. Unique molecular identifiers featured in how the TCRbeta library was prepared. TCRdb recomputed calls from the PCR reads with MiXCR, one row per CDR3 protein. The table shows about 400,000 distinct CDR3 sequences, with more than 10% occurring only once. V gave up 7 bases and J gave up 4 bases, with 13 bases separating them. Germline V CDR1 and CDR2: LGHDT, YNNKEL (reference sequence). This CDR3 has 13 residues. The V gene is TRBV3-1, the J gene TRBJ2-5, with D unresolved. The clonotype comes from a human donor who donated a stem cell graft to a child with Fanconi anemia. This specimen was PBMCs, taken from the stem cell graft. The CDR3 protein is CASTARSGETQYF. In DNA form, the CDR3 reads TGTGCCAGCACCGCTCGGAGTGGAGAGACCCAGTACTTC.